The sequence of this TCR beta chain was determined in a study of naive and memory T cell subsets. Whole-study findings and limits: A few larger clonotypes appeared in naive repertoires, especially CD8, possibly memory cells re-expressing CD45RA. Over 90% of naive TCR sequences appeared only once, unlike memory subsets. Gini index rose across naive, CM, EM and EMRA in CD4 and CD8.

Germline loops: CDR1 MNHEY, CDR2 SVGEGT. The CDR3 loop spans 14 amino acids. V gave up 8 bases and J gave up 2 bases, with 16 bases separating them. This clonotype showed up just a few times. As yet, its antigen is unknown. Both TRBC1 and TRBC2 were covered by a beta constant-region primer of two equimolar oligonucleotides. Nested alpha and beta constant-region primers with the SP2 primer drove four PCR rounds on ligated cDNA. TCRdb reprocessed the UMI-ligation and nested PCR reads with MiXCR, giving one entry per CDR3 protein. The sample lists approximately 140,000 distinct CDR3 sequences; 22% were seen once.

This sequence originates from a human donor in good health. The chain has TRBV6-2 or TRBV6-3 and TRBJ2-7, with D possibly being TRBD2 (6 bases). Sequencing was carried out using naive CD4+ T cells from blood. In DNA, the CDR3 is TGTGCCAGCGGTGTCCGGGGGTCCCCCTACGAGCAGTACTTC. Its translation: CASGVRGSPYEQYF.